This T cell receptor (beta chain) was captured in a study of OX40 agonist ivuxolimab in advanced cancers. Data came from immunoSEQ multiplex PCR; TCRdb stores just in-frame clones and leaves some out. The sample includes around 80,000 clones, 70% to 90% seen only once; the top ten take roughly 2.4%. The V and J ends lost 7 bases and 2 bases respectively, with 11 bases between them. The CDR3 extends over 14 amino acids. Germline CDR1 reads MNHNS; CDR2 reads SASEGT. The TCR was taken from an adult with an advanced solid tumor such as melanoma, head and neck, liver or kidney cancer. V gene TRBV6-1 combines with J gene TRBJ1-4, with D possibly matching TRBD1 (5 bases). The sequenced sample was CD4+ or CD8+ T cells sorted from blood, obtained in a trial of the OX40 agonist ivuxolimab. The CDR3 region has the DNA TGTGCCAGCATCGGGGGATCCACTAATGAAAAACTGTTTTTT. Residues: CASIGGSTNEKLFF.